This T cell receptor (beta chain) originates from a study of T cell changes during pregnancy in multiple sclerosis. Clones were sequenced by immunoSEQ multiplex PCR, and TCRdb holds only the in-frame ones, with some missing. The sample lists tens of thousands of clones; 85% to 95% were seen once. V shed 6 bases and J 2 bases; nucleotides not matched to a gene: 6. The CDR3 sequence is 14 residues long. The sample was peripheral blood, taken in the second trimester of pregnancy. The sequence was obtained from a female donor in good health, enrolled as a control in a pregnancy study. V and J are TRBV23-1 and TRBJ1-1, with 7 bases lining up with TRBD1. TRBV23-1 is marked as an open reading frame, function uncertain. The chain's CDR3 is CASRPRGVNTEAFF. The DNA for the CDR3 is TGCGCCAGCAGGCCCAGGGGGGTTAACACTGAAGCTTTCTTT.